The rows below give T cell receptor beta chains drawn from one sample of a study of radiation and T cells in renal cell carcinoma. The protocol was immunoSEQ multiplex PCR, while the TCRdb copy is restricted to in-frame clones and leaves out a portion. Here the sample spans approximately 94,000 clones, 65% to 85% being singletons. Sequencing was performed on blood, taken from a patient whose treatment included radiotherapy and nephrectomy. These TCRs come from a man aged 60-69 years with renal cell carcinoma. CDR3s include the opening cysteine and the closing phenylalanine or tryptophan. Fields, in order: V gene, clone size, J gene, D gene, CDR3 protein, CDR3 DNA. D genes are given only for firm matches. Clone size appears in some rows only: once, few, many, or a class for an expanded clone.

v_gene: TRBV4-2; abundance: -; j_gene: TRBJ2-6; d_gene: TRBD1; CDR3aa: CASSQSQGEYSGANVLTF; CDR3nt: TGTGCCAGCAGCCAATCCCAGGGGGAGTACTCTGGGGCCAACGTCCTGACTTTC
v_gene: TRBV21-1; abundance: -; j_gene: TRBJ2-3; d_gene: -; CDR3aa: CASSQTVPDGTDTQYF; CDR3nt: TGTGCCAGCAGTCAGACTGTGCCTGATGGCACAGATACGCAGTATTTT
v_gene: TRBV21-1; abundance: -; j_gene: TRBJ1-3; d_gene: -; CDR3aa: CASSAGGWPTIYF; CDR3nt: TGTGCCAGCAGCGCCGGGGGGTGGCCCACCATATATTTT
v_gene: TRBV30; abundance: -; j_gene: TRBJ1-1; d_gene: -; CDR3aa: CALGALVTEAFF; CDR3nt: TGTGCCTTAGGGGCCCTCGTCACTGAAGCTTTCTTT
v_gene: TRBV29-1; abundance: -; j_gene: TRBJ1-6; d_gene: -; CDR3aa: CSVQKSLNSPLHF; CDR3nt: TGCAGCGTTCAAAAAAGCCTTAATTCACCCCTCCACTTT
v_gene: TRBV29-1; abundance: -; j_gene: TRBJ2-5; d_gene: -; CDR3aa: CSVEDSRETQYF; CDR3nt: TGCAGCGTTGAAGATAGTAGAGAGACCCAGTACTTC
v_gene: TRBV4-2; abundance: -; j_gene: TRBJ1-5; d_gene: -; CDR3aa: CASSQDVGRRDQPQHF; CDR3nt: TGTGCCAGCAGCCAAGATGTCGGGCGTCGCGATCAGCCCCAGCATTTT
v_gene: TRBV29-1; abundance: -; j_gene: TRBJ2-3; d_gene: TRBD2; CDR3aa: CSVGGLAGVGSTDTQYF; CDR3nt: TGCAGCGTTGGAGGACTAGCGGGAGTGGGGAGCACAGATACGCAGTATTTT
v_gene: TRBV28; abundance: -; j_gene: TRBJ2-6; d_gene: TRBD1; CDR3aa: CASSLGTVSGANVLTF; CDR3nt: TGTGCCAGCAGTTTAGGGACAGTCTCTGGGGCCAACGTCCTGACTTTC
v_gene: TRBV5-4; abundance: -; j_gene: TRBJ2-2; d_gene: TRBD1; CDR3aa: CASSRAGGQGGTGELFF; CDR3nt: TGTGCCAGCAGCCGGGCCGGAGGACAGGGAGGCACCGGGGAGCTGTTTTTT
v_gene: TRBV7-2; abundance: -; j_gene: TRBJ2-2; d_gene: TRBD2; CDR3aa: CASRQTSSTGELFF; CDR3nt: TGTGCCAGCAGACAGACTAGCAGCACCGGGGAGCTGTTTTTT
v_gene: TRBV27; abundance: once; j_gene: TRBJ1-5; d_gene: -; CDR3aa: CASSFGGLSNQPQHF; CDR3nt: TGTGCCAGCAGTTTCGGGGGGTTGAGCAATCAGCCCCAGCATTTT
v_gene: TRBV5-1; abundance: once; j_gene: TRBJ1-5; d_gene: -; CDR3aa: CASSLKPETETSNQPQHF; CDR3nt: TGCGCCAGCAGCTTAAAACCGGAGACAGAGACAAGCAATCAGCCCCAGCATTTT
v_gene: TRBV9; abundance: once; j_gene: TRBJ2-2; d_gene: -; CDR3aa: CASSEARGGADTGELFF; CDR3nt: TGTGCCAGCAGCGAAGCCCGTGGGGGAGCGGACACCGGGGAGCTGTTTTTT
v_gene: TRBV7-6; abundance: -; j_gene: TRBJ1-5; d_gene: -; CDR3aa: CASSLSDNQPQHF; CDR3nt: TGTGCCAGCAGCTTATCGGACAATCAGCCCCAGCATTTT
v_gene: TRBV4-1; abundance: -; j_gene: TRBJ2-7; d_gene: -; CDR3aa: CASGTGLGSPLDEQYF; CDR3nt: TGCGCCAGCGGCACTGGCTTAGGGAGTCCCCTAGACGAGCAGTACTTC
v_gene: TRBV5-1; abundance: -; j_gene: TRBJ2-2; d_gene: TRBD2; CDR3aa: CASQTSGGNTGELFF; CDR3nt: TGCGCCAGCCAGACTAGCGGGGGGAACACCGGGGAGCTGTTTTTT
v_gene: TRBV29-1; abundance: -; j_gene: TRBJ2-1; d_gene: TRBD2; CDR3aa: CSATTSGRTFAYNEQFF; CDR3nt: TGCAGCGCTACAACTAGCGGGAGAACATTCGCCTACAATGAGCAGTTCTTC
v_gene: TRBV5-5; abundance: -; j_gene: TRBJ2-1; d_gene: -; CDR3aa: CASSLGRGTYNEQFF; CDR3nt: TGTGCCAGCAGCTTAGGCAGGGGAACATACAATGAGCAGTTCTTC
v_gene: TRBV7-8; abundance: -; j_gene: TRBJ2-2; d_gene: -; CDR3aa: CASSLFVQATGELFF; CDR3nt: TGTGCCAGCAGCTTATTTGTACAGGCGACCGGGGAGCTGTTTTTT
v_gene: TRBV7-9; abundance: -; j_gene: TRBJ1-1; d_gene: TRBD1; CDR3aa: CASSPRTGGFTNTEAFF; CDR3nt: TGTGCCAGCAGCCCTAGGACAGGGGGCTTCACGAACACTGAAGCTTTCTTT
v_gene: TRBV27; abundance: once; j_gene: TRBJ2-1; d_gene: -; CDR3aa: CASSLESRDPEFF; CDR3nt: TGTGCCAGCAGTTTAGAGTCCCGGGACCCCGAGTTCTTC
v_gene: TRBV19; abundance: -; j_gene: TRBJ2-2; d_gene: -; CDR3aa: CASSIGRGTGELFF; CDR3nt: TGTGCCAGTAGTATAGGGAGAGGGACCGGGGAGCTGTTTTTT
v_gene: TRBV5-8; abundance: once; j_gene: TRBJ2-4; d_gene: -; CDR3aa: CASSFGLAKNIQYF; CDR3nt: TGTGCCAGCAGCTTCGGTTTAGCCAAAAACATTCAGTACTTC
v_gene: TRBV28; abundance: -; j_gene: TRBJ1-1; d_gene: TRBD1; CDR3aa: CASSFTGTGNTEAFF; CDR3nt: TGTGCCAGCAGTTTCACCGGGACAGGGAACACTGAAGCTTTCTTT
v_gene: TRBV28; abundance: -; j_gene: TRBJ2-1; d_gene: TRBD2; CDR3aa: CASSLRGGGTSLYNEQFF; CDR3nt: TGTGCCAGCAGTTTAAGGGGGGGCGGGACTAGCCTTTACAATGAGCAGTTCTTC
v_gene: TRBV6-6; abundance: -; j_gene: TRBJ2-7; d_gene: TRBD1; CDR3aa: CASSRTGESYEQYF; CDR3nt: TGTGCCAGCAGTCGCACAGGGGAATCCTACGAGCAGTACTTC
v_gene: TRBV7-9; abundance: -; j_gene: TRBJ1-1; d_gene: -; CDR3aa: CASSLGIGADTEAFF; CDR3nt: TGTGCCAGCAGCTTAGGGATAGGGGCGGACACTGAAGCTTTCTTT
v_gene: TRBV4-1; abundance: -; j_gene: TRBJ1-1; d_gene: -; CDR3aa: CASSQEGDTEAFF; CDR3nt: TGCGCCAGCAGCCAAGAAGGAGACACTGAAGCTTTCTTT
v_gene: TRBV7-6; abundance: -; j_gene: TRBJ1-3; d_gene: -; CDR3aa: CASSLGQASGNTIYF; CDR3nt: TGTGCCAGCAGCTTAGGGCAGGCCTCTGGAAACACCATATATTTT
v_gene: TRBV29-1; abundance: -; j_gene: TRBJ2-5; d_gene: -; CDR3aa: CSVDGSRVQETQYF; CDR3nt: TGCAGCGTTGATGGTTCTCGGGTCCAAGAGACCCAGTACTTC
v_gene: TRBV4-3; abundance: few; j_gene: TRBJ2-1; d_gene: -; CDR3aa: CASSQDVGDNEQFF; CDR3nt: TGCGCCAGCAGCCAAGATGTAGGCGACAATGAGCAGTTCTTC
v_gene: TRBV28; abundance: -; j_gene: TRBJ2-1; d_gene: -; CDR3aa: CASSLRGEQFF; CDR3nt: TGTGCCAGCAGTTTACGCGGTGAGCAGTTCTTC
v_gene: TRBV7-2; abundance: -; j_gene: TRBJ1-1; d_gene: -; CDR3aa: CASSLRRANTEAFF; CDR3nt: TGTGCCAGCAGCTTACGAAGGGCGAACACTGAAGCTTTCTTT
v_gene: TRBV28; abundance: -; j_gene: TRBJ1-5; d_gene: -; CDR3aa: CASSLRGSNQPQHF; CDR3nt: TGTGCCAGCAGTTTAAGGGGTAGCAATCAGCCCCAGCATTTT
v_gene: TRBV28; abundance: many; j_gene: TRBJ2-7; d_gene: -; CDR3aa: CASSLRNSLYEQYF; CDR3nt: TGTGCCAGCTCCCTAAGGAACAGTCTGTACGAGCAGTACTTC
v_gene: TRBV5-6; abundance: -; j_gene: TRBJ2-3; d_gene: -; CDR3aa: CASSHMADTQYF; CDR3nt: TGTGCCAGCAGCCATATGGCAGATACGCAGTATTTT
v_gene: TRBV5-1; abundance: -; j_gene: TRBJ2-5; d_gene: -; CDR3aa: CASSLAYGEVETQYF; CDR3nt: TGCGCCAGCAGCTTGGCCTACGGGGAGGTGGAGACCCAGTACTTC
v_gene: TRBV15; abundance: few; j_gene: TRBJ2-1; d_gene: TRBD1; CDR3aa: CATSRGSGGNEQFF; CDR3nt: TGTGCCACCAGCAGAGGATCAGGGGGCAATGAGCAGTTCTTC
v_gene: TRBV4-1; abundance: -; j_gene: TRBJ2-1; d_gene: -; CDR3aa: CASSQRQYNEQFF; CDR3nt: TGCGCCAGCAGCCAAAGGCAGTACAATGAGCAGTTCTTC
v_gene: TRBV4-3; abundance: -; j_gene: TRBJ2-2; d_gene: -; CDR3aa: CASGERGYTGELFF; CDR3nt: TGCGCCAGCGGAGAAAGGGGATACACCGGGGAGCTGTTTTTT
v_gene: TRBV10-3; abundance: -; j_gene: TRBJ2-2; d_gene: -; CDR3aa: CAISNYGQSNTGELFF; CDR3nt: TGTGCCATCAGTAACTACGGACAGTCTAACACCGGGGAGCTGTTTTTT
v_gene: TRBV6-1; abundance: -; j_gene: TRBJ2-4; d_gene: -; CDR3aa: CASSEPGRLAKNIQYF; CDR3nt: TGTGCCAGCAGTGAGCCCGGCCGCCTAGCCAAAAACATTCAGTACTTC
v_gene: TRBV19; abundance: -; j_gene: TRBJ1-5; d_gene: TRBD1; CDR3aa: CASSIDRVKQPQHF; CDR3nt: TGTGCCAGTAGTATCGACAGGGTGAAGCAGCCCCAGCATTTT
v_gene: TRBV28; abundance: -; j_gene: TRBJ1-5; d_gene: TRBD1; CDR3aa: CASSFLQGGSQPQHF; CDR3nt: TGTGCCAGCAGTTTCCTACAGGGGGGGAGTCAGCCCCAGCATTTT
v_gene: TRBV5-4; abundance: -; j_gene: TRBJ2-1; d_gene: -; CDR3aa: CASSPAGPGDNEQFF; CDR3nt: TGTGCCAGCAGCCCCGCTGGGCCTGGGGACAATGAGCAGTTCTTC